The text below deals with one T cell receptor beta chain. The sample originates from a study of blood T cell repertoires in COVID-19. Original data processing: Using reference gene primer amplification, nucleated cell counts were estimated. Measured with immunoSEQ multiplex PCR; TCRdb has only the in-frame clones, and not every one. That table furnishes V, J and clone size, whereas the DNA furnished D and trimming. The repertoire holds 200,000 to 300,000 clones, with around 90% as singletons. V lost 6 bases and J lost 4, with 6 bases in between. The germline gives CDR1 SEHNR, CDR2 FQNEAQ (reference sequence). The CDR3 extends over 11 amino acids. It was during active infection that Seattle patients were enrolled and then longitudinally followed.

Sequenced: peripheral blood. The rearrangement uses TRBV7-9 and TRBJ1-2; TRBD1 is a possible D gene (5 bases). The receptor's source is a woman aged 60-75 years with COVID-19, enrolled during active disease. CDR3: CASRGGYGYTF. The CDR3, as DNA: TGTGCCAGCAGGGGGGGCTATGGCTACACCTTC.